This passage covers 28 T cell receptor beta chains from one sample sequenced in a study of Tregs in tolerant kidney transplant recipients. Produced via immunoSEQ multiplex PCR; TCRdb's table is partial and in-frame only. The sample lists some 90,000 clones, 90% to 95% occurring once. What was sequenced was CD8+ T cells from blood. All receptors derive from a human donor in good health.

V and J are TRBV27 and TRBJ1-6, with D tentatively TRBD1 (5 bases). The CDR3 covers 15 residues. Trimming cost V 2 bases and J 10 bases, with 15 bases left between them. The germline gives CDR1 MNHEY, CDR2 SMNVEV (reference sequence). CDR3: CASSLRDGRKSPLHF. The CDR3 DNA sequence: TGTGCCAGCAGTTTAAGGGACGGCCGTAAATCACCCCTCCACTTT.

The chain combines TRBV6-6 with TRBJ1-2, with 7 bases that match TRBD1. Germline loops: CDR1 MNHNY, CDR2 SVGAGI (reference sequence). The CDR3 loop spans 12 amino acids. Unmatched junction bases numbered 4, after V lost 8 bases and J lost 4 bases. The DNA for the CDR3 is TGTGCCAGCCTAGGGACAGCCTATGGCTACACCTTC. Protein: CASLGTAYGYTF.

The CDR3 region has the DNA TGTGCCAGCAGCCCAGCCGATACCTACAATGAGCAGTTCTTC. The encoded protein is CASSPADTYNEQFF. The chain has TRBV7-9 and TRBJ2-1; D uncertain. The CDR3 has 14 amino acids. V was cut by 5 bases and J by 2 bases, with 10 bases left in between. CDR1 is SEHNR, CDR2 FQNEAQ, per germline (reference sequence).

The gene calls are TRBV6-5 and TRBJ2-5; tentatively, D is TRBD1 (6 bases). Per germline, CDR1 MNHEY and CDR2 SVGAGI. V was shortened by 6 bases and J by 1 base, with 12 bases between the two germline ends. This CDR3 comprises 14 residues. The DNA of the CDR3 is TGTGCCAGCAGGGGGTGGACAGCCCAAGAGACCCAGTACTTC. Translation: CASRGWTAQETQYF.

The chain couples TRBV5-1 to TRBJ2-5; 15 bases are shared with TRBD2. This CDR3 has 19 residues. Germline trimming cut 4 bases from V and 2 bases from J; bases unmatched to any gene: 12. In germline, CDR1 is SGHRS, CDR2 YFSETQ. The CDR3 here is CASSRTSGRVHSPQETQYF. Written as DNA, the CDR3 is TGCGCCAGCAGCCGGACTAGCGGGAGGGTCCACTCCCCACAAGAGACCCAGTACTTC.

Only one count was recorded for this clone. The chain links TRBV30 to TRBJ1-1; D not certain. CDR1 is GTSNPN, CDR2 SVGIG, per germline (reference sequence). The CDR3 loop spans 11 amino acids. V was trimmed by 0 bases and J by 7 bases, leaving 6 bases between them. The CDR3 DNA is TGTGCCTGGAGTGTACTGAGTGAAGCTTTCTTT. This sequence encodes CAWSVLSEAFF. Supplemented by reference TRBV30 and TRBJ1-1, the full variable domain reads SQTIHQWPATLVQPVGSPLSLECTVEGTSNPNLYWYRQAAGRGLQLLFYSVGIGQISSEVPQNLSASRPQDRQFILSSKKLLLSDSGFYLCAWSVLSEAFFGQGTRLTVV.

This clone occurred once. The chain employs TRBV5-1 and TRBJ2-7; D is unclear. This CDR3 region has 13 residues. V lost 4 bases, J lost 1 base, and 9 bases lay in between. Germline CDR1 and CDR2: SGHRS and YFSETQ. The CDR3 loop reads CASSPDLSYEQYF. The CDR3 DNA is TGCGCCAGCAGCCCAGACTTGTCCTACGAGCAGTACTTC.

The chain combines TRBV9 with TRBJ2-7; 11 nucleotides align to TRBD2. After removal of 0 bases from V and 2 bases from J, the junction contained 1 base not matched to a gene. The V gene's germline CDR1 is SGDLS and CDR2 YYNGEE. This CDR3 comprises 15 residues. The CDR3 is CASSVDSGGAYEQYF. The CDR3 DNA reads as TGTGCCAGCAGCGTAGATAGCGGGGGGGCCTACGAGCAGTACTTC.

The rearrangement uses TRBV6-1 and TRBJ1-2; 12 bases map to TRBD1. Trimming cost V 6 bases and J 6 bases; bases outside gene matches: 2. This CDR3 has 13 amino acids. CDR1 MNHNS and CDR2 SASEGT come from the germline V gene. CDR3 in amino acids: CASRGQGANGYTF. The CDR3 DNA sequence: TGTGCCAGCAGGGGACAGGGGGCGAATGGCTACACCTTC.

The chain employs TRBV9 and TRBJ1-1; the match to TRBD1 covers 11 bases. The germline CDR1 and CDR2 sequences are SGDLS and YYNGEE. This CDR3 contains 18 residues. V trimming: 4 bases; J trimming: 4 bases; junction bases outside the gene matches: 15. CDR3 residues: CASSPRTGGELLGTEAFF. As DNA, the CDR3 is TGTGCCAGCAGCCCCCGGACAGGGGGCGAGTTGTTGGGCACTGAAGCTTTCTTT.

By proportion, this clone is medium-sized. The gene calls are TRBV6-4 and TRBJ2-3, with a weak D call TRBD2 (6 bases). The CDR3 is 14 amino acids. Germline V CDR1 and CDR2: MRHNA, SNTAGT. V lost 3 bases and J lost 4, with 11 bases in between. CDR3 sequence reads: CASSEREQADTQYF. CDR3 bases: TGTGCCAGCAGTGAACGGGAGCAGGCAGATACGCAGTATTTT.

This clone is a singleton in its sample. The chain is built from TRBV5-4 and TRBJ1-4; no reliable D call. The CDR3 covers 15 residues. The ends were cut back, 0 bases at V and 5 bases at J, with 11 bases in the middle. The germline V gene encodes CDR1 SGHNT and CDR2 YYREEE (reference sequence). CDR3 DNA sequence: TGTGCCAGCAGCTTGGATCCAGGAGGAAATGAAAAACTGTTTTTT. It translates to CASSLDPGGNEKLFF. Using reference TRBV5-4 and TRBJ1-4 for the parts outside the CDR3, the full variable domain is ETGVTQSPTHLIKTRGQQVTLRCSSQSGHNTVSWYQQALGQGPQFIFQYYREEENGRGNFPPRFSGLQFPNYSSELNVNALELDDSALYLCASSLDPGGNEKLFFGSGTQLSVL.

This clone has a handful of counts. The chain recombines TRBV9 with TRBJ2-7; D call uncertain. V was shortened by 3 bases and J by 4 bases, with 8 bases between the two germline ends. CDR1 and CDR2 (germline): SGDLS, YYNGEE. The CDR3 runs 12 residues. The CDR3 spells CASSGDGYEQYF. The CDR3 region has the DNA TGTGCCAGCAGCGGAGACGGTTACGAGCAGTACTTC.

This clone showed up just a few times. The gene calls are TRBV6-9 and TRBJ1-6, with TRBD1 identical over 10 bases. CDR3 size: 14 residues. Germline V gene lookup returns CDR1 MNHGY and CDR2 SVAAGI. The V segment lost 5 bases and the J segment 5 bases; nucleotides outside the gene matches: 0. CDR3 nucleotide sequence: TGTGCCAGCAGTGGGACAGGGGATAATTCACCCCTCCACTTT. Encoded protein: CASSGTGDNSPLHF.

The chain's CDR3 is CASTHASGRAARETQYF. The CDR3 nucleotides are TGTGCCAGCACCCACGCTAGCGGGAGGGCCGCGAGGGAGACCCAGTACTTC. This chain joins TRBV7-9 and TRBJ2-5, with 12 bases that match TRBD2. V gave up 7 bases and J gave up 5 bases; unmatched junction bases: 14. The CDR3 is 17 residues long. Germline CDR1 is SEHNR and CDR2 is FQNEAQ (reference sequence).

The V gene is TRBV14, the J gene TRBJ2-3; no definite D call. The germline gives CDR1 SGHDN, CDR2 FVKESK. Trimming left V 0 bases short and J 0 bases short, with 10 bases between. The CDR3 consists of 16 residues. This CDR3 reads CASSQDPSYSTDTQYF. DNA for the CDR3: TGTGCCAGCAGCCAAGATCCCAGTTATAGCACAGATACGCAGTATTTT.

The chain links TRBV19 to TRBJ1-2, with a tentative D call TRBD1 (5 bases). V shed 1 base and J shed 4 bases, with 7 bases lying between them. The CDR3 totals 13 residues. Germline assignment: CDR1 LNHDA and CDR2 SQIVND (reference sequence). This chain's CDR3 is CASSIGQFYGYTF. CDR3 in DNA: TGTGCCAGTAGTATAGGACAGTTCTATGGCTACACCTTC.

The chain links TRBV5-4 to TRBJ2-3, with D unclear. Germline values: CDR1 SGHNT, CDR2 YYREEE (reference sequence). The CDR3 extends over 17 amino acids. V shed 1 base and J shed 1 base, with 16 bases lying between them. CDR3 protein: CASSLSFPGRGTDTQYF. The CDR3 DNA is TGTGCCAGCAGCTTGTCATTTCCCGGCCGGGGCACAGATACGCAGTATTTT. The full variable domain, its missing parts supplied by reference TRBV5-4 and TRBJ2-3, is ETGVTQSPTHLIKTRGQQVTLRCSSQSGHNTVSWYQQALGQGPQFIFQYYREEENGRGNFPPRFSGLQFPNYSSELNVNALELDDSALYLCASSLSFPGRGTDTQYFGPGTRLTVL.

This rearrangement joins TRBV11-2 to TRBJ2-7; 12 bases align to TRBD2. In germline, CDR1 is SGHAT, CDR2 FQNNGV. The CDR3 runs 16 residues. J gave up 3 bases and V 4 bases, and 7 bases lay outside the gene matches. This chain's CDR3 is CASSSSGTSGFYEQYF. CDR3 nucleotides: TGTGCCAGCAGCTCAAGCGGGACTAGCGGGTTCTACGAGCAGTACTTC.

The chain has TRBV6-1 and TRBJ1-4, with D unclear. Trimming shortened V by 6 bases and J by 8 bases, and 19 bases separated the two germline ends. The CDR3 length is 15 residues. Germline loops: CDR1 MNHNS, CDR2 SASEGT. CDR3 bases: TGTGCCAGCAGAAACGTCCGGGTTCCGAAGGAAAAACTGTTTTTT. The encoded protein is CASRNVRVPKEKLFF.

CDR3 protein: CASSQGLAGPYNEQFF. In nucleotides, the CDR3 is TGCGCCAGCAGCCAGGGACTAGCGGGCCCCTACAATGAGCAGTTCTTC. V usage is TRBV4-1 and J usage is TRBJ2-1; 12 nucleotides agree with TRBD2. This CDR3 has 16 residues. CDR1 and CDR2 from the germline V gene are MGHRA and YSYEKL. The junction had 2 bases not matched to a gene; V was cut back by 3 bases and J by 2 bases.

The chain has TRBV27 and TRBJ1-2, with a possible D match to TRBD1 (5 bases). CDR3 length: 11 amino acids. Germline CDR1 reads MNHEY; CDR2 reads SMNVEV (reference sequence). V was cut by 3 bases and J by 12 bases, with 11 bases left in between. The CDR3 region has the DNA TGTGCCAGCAGTTTTGGAGGGGTGGACACCTTC. Amino acids: CASSFGGVDTF.

This chain joins TRBV6-1 and TRBJ1-2; D call uncertain. This CDR3 contains 13 residues. V was shortened by 3 bases and J by 6 bases, with 11 bases between the two germline ends. The V gene's germline CDR1 is MNHNS and CDR2 SASEGT. CDR3 DNA: TGTGCCAGCAGTGATGGCAACTTGGATGGCTACACCTTC. Protein sequence: CASSDGNLDGYTF.

V gene TRBV23-1 combines with J gene TRBJ2-5; D is uncertain. TRBV23-1 qualifies as an ORF whose function is uncertain. V was shortened by 4 bases and J by 7 bases, with 13 bases between the two germline ends. This CDR3 has 13 amino acids. CDR3 nucleotides: TGCGCCAGCAGTCTGGTCGGGCGGAGGACCCAGTACTTC. Its translation is CASSLVGRRTQYF.

V and J are TRBV13 and TRBJ1-2; D might be TRBD1 (6 bases). CDR1 is PRHDT and CDR2 is FYEKMQ in the germline V gene (reference sequence). The germline V and J ends were trimmed by 5 bases and 2 bases, with 15 bases remaining between them. There are 15 residues in the CDR3. Here the CDR3 reads CASSQTQGSNYGYTF. The CDR3 coding sequence is TGTGCCAGCAGCCAAACCCAGGGGTCAAACTATGGCTACACCTTC.

This chain links TRBV27 with TRBJ2-2; D remains ambiguous. Trimming removed 7 bases at V and 0 bases at J, with 15 bases between. The CDR3 is 16 amino acids. Germline V gene lookup returns CDR1 MNHEY and CDR2 SMNVEV (reference sequence). The CDR3 loop is CASTFWAQANTGELFF. In DNA, the CDR3 is TGTGCCAGCACTTTCTGGGCCCAGGCGAACACCGGGGAGCTGTTTTTT.

This clone occurred once. V is TRBV2 and J is TRBJ2-5; D is undetermined. This CDR3 spans 11 amino acids. Germline V gene data show CDR1 as SNHLY and CDR2 as FYNNEI. V lost 3 bases and J 11 bases, leaving 10 bases between the germline ends. The CDR3 DNA sequence: TGTGCCAGCAGTGAGGGTAATTGGCAGTACTTC. This encodes CASSEGNWQYF.

The chain links TRBV9 to TRBJ1-1; 12 nucleotides align to TRBD1. V shed 2 bases, J shed 3 bases, and the junction held 2 bases outside the gene matches. Germline CDR1 is SGDLS and CDR2 is YYNGEE. The CDR3 totals 15 residues. The CDR3, as DNA: TGTGCCAGCAGCGTGGGACAGGGGGCGGACACTGAAGCTTTCTTT. It encodes CASSVGQGADTEAFF.